This T cell receptor (beta chain) stems from a study of B cell selection in AIRE deficiency. Sequenced by immunoSEQ multiplex PCR; TCRdb stores in-frame clones only, minus some. This table holds some 25,000 clones, 92% found once. CDR3 size: 12 residues. Trimming stripped 5 bases from V and 4 bases from J, with 6 bases between. Germline assignment: CDR1 SGHAT and CDR2 FQNNGV. The regulatory T cell sort gate was CD4+CD25hiCD127low/negative. The sequenced sample was CD4+CD25+ Tregs sorted from PBMCs. V is TRBV11-2 and J is TRBJ1-3, with unresolved D. The sequence came from a human donor in good health. The CDR3 sequence: CASSPAGNTIYF. The CDR3 bases are TGTGCCAGCAGCCCCGCGGGAAACACCATATATTTT.